These T cell receptor beta chains were read from a single sample in a study of T-cell reconstitution after alpha-beta-depleted transplantation in children. MiXCR, applied by TCRdb to the PCR reads, yields one record per CDR3 protein. This sample has roughly 500,000 distinct CDR3 sequences, with around 13% found just once. The specimen was PBMCs from the stem cell graft donor, collected from the stem cell graft. These receptors originate from a human donor who donated a stem cell graft to a child with combined immunodeficiency. CDR3s include the opening cysteine and the closing phenylalanine or tryptophan. The order of the fields is J gene, D gene, V gene, clone size, CDR3 length, CDR3 protein, CDR3 DNA. The D gene is left open where the match is weak. Part of the rows lack a size; the others show once, few, many or a class for expanded clones.

J: TRBJ2-7
D: NA
V: TRBV20-1
size: few
length: 12
CDR3: CSVVGDLYEQYF
DNA: TGCAGTGTGGTCGGGGACCTCTACGAGCAGTACTTC

J: TRBJ2-7
D: TRBD2
V: TRBV20-1
size: many
length: 11
CDR3: CSGREDHEQYF
DNA: TGCAGTGGGCGGGAGGACCACGAGCAGTACTTC

J: TRBJ2-7
D: TRBD1
V: TRBV12-3/TRBV12-4
size: many
length: 13
CDR3: CASSLAGGHEQYF
DNA: TGTGCCAGCAGTTTGGCAGGGGGTCACGAGCAGTACTTC

J: TRBJ2-4
D: TRBD2
V: TRBV6-2/TRBV6-3
size: NA
length: 16
CDR3: CASSTPAGLAANIQYF
DNA: TGTGCCAGCAGTACGCCAGCGGGACTAGCGGCAAACATTCAGTACTTC

J: TRBJ2-1
D: NA
V: TRBV6-2/TRBV6-3
size: NA
length: 16
CDR3: CASSSLSTSSYNEQFF
DNA: TGTGCCAGCAGTTCGCTATCCACCAGCTCCTACAATGAGCAGTTCTTC

J: TRBJ2-5
D: TRBD2
V: TRBV6-1
size: many
length: 14
CDR3: CASTGLAGVETQYF
DNA: TGTGCCAGCACAGGACTAGCGGGAGTCGAGACCCAGTACTTC

J: TRBJ1-1
D: NA
V: TRBV29-1
size: NA
length: 16
CDR3: CSVPSTGHGVNTEAFF
DNA: TGCAGCGTCCCTTCGACAGGTCACGGGGTAAACACTGAAGCTTTCTTT

J: TRBJ1-1
D: NA
V: TRBV7-9
size: NA
length: 13
CDR3: CATSGGVNTEAFF
DNA: TGTGCCACCTCGGGGGGGGTGAACACTGAAGCTTTCTTT

J: TRBJ2-3
D: NA
V: TRBV10-3
size: NA
length: 17
CDR3: CAISGAGGIVSSDTQYF
DNA: TGTGCCATCAGTGGGGCAGGTGGGATCGTTTCCTCAGATACGCAGTATTTT

J: TRBJ2-6
D: TRBD1
V: TRBV12-3/TRBV12-4
size: many
length: 21
CDR3: CASSLNRDRGPSNSGANVLTF
DNA: TGTGCCAGCAGTTTAAATAGGGACAGGGGCCCTAGCAACTCTGGGGCCAACGTCCTGACTTTC

J: TRBJ2-3
D: TRBD2
V: TRBV7-3
size: NA
length: 14
CDR3: CASSPGLAQDTQYF
DNA: TGTGCCAGCAGCCCGGGACTAGCACAAGATACGCAGTATTTT

J: TRBJ2-2
D: TRBD1
V: TRBV4-3
size: NA
length: 13
CDR3: CASRGQGGGELFF
DNA: TGCGCCAGCAGGGGACAGGGTGGCGGGGAGCTGTTTTTT

J: TRBJ1-4
D: TRBD1
V: TRBV7-2
size: few
length: 16
CDR3: CASSLVAGGGGEKLFF
DNA: TGTGCCAGCAGCTTAGTGGCAGGGGGCGGAGGCGAAAAACTGTTTTTT

J: TRBJ2-1
D: NA
V: TRBV18
size: NA
length: 15
CDR3: CASSPLAEEYNEQFF
DNA: TGTGCCAGCTCACCATTAGCGGAGGAGTACAATGAGCAGTTCTTC

J: TRBJ1-5
D: NA
V: TRBV7-2
size: few
length: 16
CDR3: CASSLAIGGSVQPQHF
DNA: TGTGCCAGCAGCTTAGCGATCGGGGGGAGTGTACAGCCCCAGCATTTT

J: TRBJ1-1
D: TRBD1
V: TRBV12-3/TRBV12-4
size: few
length: 15
CDR3: CASSYRGRGGTQAFF
DNA: TGTGCCAGCAGCTACAGGGGGCGCGGGGGCACTCAAGCTTTCTTT

J: TRBJ2-2
D: NA
V: TRBV18
size: few
length: 16
CDR3: CASSPRGQSNTGELFF
DNA: TGTGCCAGCTCACCCCGGGGACAATCGAACACCGGGGAGCTGTTTTTT

J: TRBJ2-1
D: TRBD1
V: TRBV18
size: NA
length: 15
CDR3: CASSPDRGSDNEQFF
DNA: TGTGCCAGCTCACCAGACAGGGGATCCGACAATGAGCAGTTCTTC

J: TRBJ2-7
D: NA
V: TRBV27
size: NA
length: 15
CDR3: CASSHLGRDTYEQYF
DNA: TGTGCCAGCAGTCATCTCGGCCGGGACACCTACGAGCAGTACTTC

J: TRBJ2-1
D: TRBD2
V: TRBV5-1
size: few
length: 17
CDR3: CASSFGLAPMTYNEQFF
DNA: TGCGCCAGCAGCTTCGGACTAGCCCCCATGACCTACAATGAGCAGTTCTTC